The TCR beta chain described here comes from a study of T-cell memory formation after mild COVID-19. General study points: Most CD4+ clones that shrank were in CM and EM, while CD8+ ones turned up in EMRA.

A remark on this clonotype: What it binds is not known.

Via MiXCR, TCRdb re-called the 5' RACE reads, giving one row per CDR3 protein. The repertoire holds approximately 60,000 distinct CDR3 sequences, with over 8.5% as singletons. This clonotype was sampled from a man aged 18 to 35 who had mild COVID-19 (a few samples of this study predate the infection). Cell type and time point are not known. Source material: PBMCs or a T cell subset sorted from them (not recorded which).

The CDR3 is CASSKRQVNSPLHF. As DNA, the CDR3 is TGTGCCAGCAGCAAGCGACAGGTTAATTCACCCCTCCACTTT. V usage is TRBV14 and J usage is TRBJ1-6; a weak D match, TRBD1 (6 bases). Germline-derived CDR1 and CDR2 are SGHDN and FVKESK. The CDR3 loop spans 14 amino acids. V lost 5 bases, J lost 6 bases, and 11 bases lay in between.